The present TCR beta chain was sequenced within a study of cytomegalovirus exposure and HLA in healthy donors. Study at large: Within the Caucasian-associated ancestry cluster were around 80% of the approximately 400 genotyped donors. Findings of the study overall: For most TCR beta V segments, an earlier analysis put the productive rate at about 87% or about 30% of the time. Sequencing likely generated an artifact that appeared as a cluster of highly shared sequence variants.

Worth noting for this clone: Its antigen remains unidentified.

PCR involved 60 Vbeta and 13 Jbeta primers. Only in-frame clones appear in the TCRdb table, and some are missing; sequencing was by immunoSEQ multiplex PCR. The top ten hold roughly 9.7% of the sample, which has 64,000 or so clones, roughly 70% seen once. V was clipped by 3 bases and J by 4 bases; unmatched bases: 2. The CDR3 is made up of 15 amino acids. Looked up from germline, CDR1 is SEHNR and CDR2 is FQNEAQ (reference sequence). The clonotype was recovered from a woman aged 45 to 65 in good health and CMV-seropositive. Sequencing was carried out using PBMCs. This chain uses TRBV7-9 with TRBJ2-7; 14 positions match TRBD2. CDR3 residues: CASSFGTSGRYEQYF. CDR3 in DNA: TGTGCCAGCAGCTTCGGGACTAGCGGGAGATACGAGCAGTACTTC.